This passage covers 9 T cell receptor beta chains from one sample sequenced in a study of CD8+ T cells in alopecia areata. Sample treatment: oral pan-JAK inhibitor, 5-10 mg twice daily. cDNA serving as the sequencing template came from extracted, reverse transcribed RNA. Assay: immunoSEQ multiplex PCR; the TCRdb copy retains only in-frame clones and omits some. Here the sample spans 110,000 or so clones, roughly three fifths being singletons. The sequences come from CD4+ T cells sorted from blood, collected at week 24, from a patient treated with tofacitinib. These TCRs come from a human donor with alopecia areata.

This clone was found a few times. The chain is built from TRBV15 and TRBJ2-5; D is uncertain. The CDR3 is made up of 15 amino acids. CDR1 and CDR2 from the germline V gene are LNHNV and YYDKDF (reference sequence). Trimming took off 0 bases at V and 5 bases at J, with 13 bases between the two ends. The CDR3 here is CATSRDRPLAETQYF. DNA for the CDR3: TGTGCCACCAGCAGAGACCGACCTCTGGCGGAGACCCAGTACTTC.

This clone has a single count. The chain links TRBV29-1 to TRBJ2-2, with a possible D match to TRBD1 (6 bases). Germline CDR1 reads SQVTM; CDR2 reads ANQGSEA. The CDR3 is made up of 14 amino acids. Trimming pared 6 bases from V and 2 bases from J, leaving 13 bases between. This CDR3 reads CSVAPGQNTGELFF. The DNA of the CDR3 is TGCAGCGTCGCACCGGGACAAAACACCGGGGAGCTGTTTTTT.

In regard to this clone: This specimen includes other DNA sequences encoding the same CDR3. This sequence joins TRBV29-1 and TRBJ1-2; 10 bases are shared with TRBD1. This CDR3 is built from 12 residues. Germline values: CDR1 SQVTM, CDR2 ANQGSEA. The V and J ends lost 2 bases and 7 bases, in that order; junction bases with no gene match: 1. This CDR3 is CSVERTGGGYTF. In nucleotides, the CDR3 is TGCAGCGTTGAACGGACAGGGGGTGGCTACACCTTC.

The J gene is TRBJ2-5, the V gene TRBV4-3, with D perhaps matching TRBD2 (6 bases). Germline V gives CDR1 LGHNA, CDR2 YSLEER. The CDR3 runs 16 residues. V was pared by 1 base and J by 4 bases, with 16 bases between. Written as DNA, the CDR3 is TGCGCCAGCAGCCAAGGAAGGAGGGGAAGGGGAGAGACCCAGTACTTC. This translates into CASSQGRRGRGETQYF.

In this sample, this clone turned up a few times. This chain links TRBV6-1 with TRBJ1-2, with D perhaps TRBD1 (5 bases). The CDR3 length is 11 residues. Looked up from germline, CDR1 is MNHNS and CDR2 is SASEGT. Trimming left V 6 bases short and J 12 bases short, with 14 bases between. The DNA of the CDR3 is TGTGCCAGCAGCAATGCCGGGACCCACACCTTC. Protein product: CASSNAGTHTF.

The chain uses TRBV29-1 and TRBJ2-3; D may be TRBD1 (6 bases). Germline V gene data show CDR1 as SQVTM and CDR2 as ANQGSEA. CDR3 length: 14 amino acids. V was pared by 3 bases and J by 4 bases, with 14 bases between. The CDR3 spells CSVDGQQGPDTQYF. CDR3 DNA: TGCAGCGTTGATGGACAGCAAGGTCCAGATACGCAGTATTTT.

The gene calls are TRBV6-1 and TRBJ1-1, with D possibly TRBD1 on 5 matching bases. The CDR3 runs 13 residues. V was cut by 7 bases and J by 1 base, with 10 bases left in between. The germline CDR1 and CDR2 sequences are MNHNS and SASEGT. The CDR3 protein is CASIIGGNTEAFF. CDR3 DNA sequence: TGTGCCAGCATAATCGGGGGGAACACTGAAGCTTTCTTT.

This chain uses TRBV7-9 with TRBJ1-2; 7 bases align to TRBD1. The CDR3 runs to 15 residues. Losses at the gene ends were 1 base for V and 6 bases for J; bases not matched to a gene: 8. Looked up from germline, CDR1 is SEHNR and CDR2 is FQNEAQ (reference sequence). CDR3: CASSLDLDRINGYTF. The CDR3 DNA sequence: TGTGCCAGCAGCTTAGACTTGGACAGGATAAATGGCTACACCTTC.

V usage is TRBV10-3 and J usage is TRBJ1-4; D is unclear. Trimming removed 0 bases from V and 7 bases from J, with 12 bases in between. CDR1 and CDR2 from the germline V gene are ENHRY and SYGVKD. The length of the CDR3 is 15 residues. CDR3 bases: TGTGCCATCAGTGAGTCTTCCACGGTGGCTGAAAAACTGTTTTTT. Encoded protein: CAISESSTVAEKLFF.